This T cell receptor beta chain was recovered during a study of blood T cell repertoires in COVID-19. Study as a whole: From the United States, Italy and Spain came samples of acute and convalescent COVID-19.

Original processing notes: How many nucleated cells were present was estimated from reference gene primer amplification. Repertoires were generated with immunoSEQ multiplex PCR, while TCRdb's copy carries only in-frame clones and drops some. That table gives V, J and clone size, and the DNA gave D and trimming. Found here are 250,000 to 400,000 clones, about 91% of them singletons; the top ten hold 1.5% to 2%. Patients from Seattle were sampled longitudinally, starting during active infection. The V and J ends lost 6 bases and 5 bases, in that order; junction bases with no gene match: 4. The CDR3 extends over 13 amino acids.

The clonotype originates from a woman aged 25-40 years with COVID-19, enrolled during active disease. Source material: peripheral blood. The rearrangement joins TRBV12-3 or TRBV12-4 to TRBJ1-1, with 9 bases aligning to TRBD1. This CDR3 reads CASRGQGSTEAFF. In DNA form, the CDR3 reads TGTGCCAGCAGGGGACAGGGATCAACTGAAGCTTTCTTT.